The following is a T cell receptor beta chain sequence with its context. This specimen comes from a study of T cell changes during pregnancy in multiple sclerosis. The CDR3 has 14 amino acids. Unmatched junction bases numbered 6, after V lost 4 bases and J lost 2 bases. Germline loops: CDR1 SQVTM, CDR2 ANQGSEA. TCRdb's table, derived via immunoSEQ multiplex PCR, lists solely in-frame clones and lacks some. The table lists some 89,000 clones, 94% of them singletons, with 2.5% in the top ten. Sequencing was performed on peripheral blood, taken in the third trimester of pregnancy. The rearrangement links TRBV29-1 to TRBJ2-3, with TRBD2 matching over 7 bases. This clonotype was sampled from a female donor with multiple sclerosis, enrolled in a pregnancy study. This CDR3 reads CSVGAGVLTDTQYF. The CDR3 bases are TGCAGCGTTGGTGCGGGGGTGCTCACAGATACGCAGTATTTT.